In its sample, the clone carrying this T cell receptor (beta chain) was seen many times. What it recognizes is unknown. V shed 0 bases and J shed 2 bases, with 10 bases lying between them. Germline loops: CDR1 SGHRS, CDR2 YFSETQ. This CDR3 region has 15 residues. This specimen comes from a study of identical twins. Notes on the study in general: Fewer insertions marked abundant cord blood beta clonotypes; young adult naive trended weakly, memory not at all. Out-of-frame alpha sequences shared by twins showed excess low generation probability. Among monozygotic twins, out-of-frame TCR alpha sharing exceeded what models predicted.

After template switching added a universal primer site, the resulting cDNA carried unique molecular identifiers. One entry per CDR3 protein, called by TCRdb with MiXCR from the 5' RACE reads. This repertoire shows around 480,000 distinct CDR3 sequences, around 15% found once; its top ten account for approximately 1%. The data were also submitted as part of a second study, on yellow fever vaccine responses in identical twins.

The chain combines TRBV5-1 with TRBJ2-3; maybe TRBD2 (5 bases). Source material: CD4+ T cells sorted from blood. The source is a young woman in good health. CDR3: CASSLGTVITDTQYF. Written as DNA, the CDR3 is TGCGCCAGCAGCTTGGGGACTGTAATCACAGATACGCAGTATTTT.